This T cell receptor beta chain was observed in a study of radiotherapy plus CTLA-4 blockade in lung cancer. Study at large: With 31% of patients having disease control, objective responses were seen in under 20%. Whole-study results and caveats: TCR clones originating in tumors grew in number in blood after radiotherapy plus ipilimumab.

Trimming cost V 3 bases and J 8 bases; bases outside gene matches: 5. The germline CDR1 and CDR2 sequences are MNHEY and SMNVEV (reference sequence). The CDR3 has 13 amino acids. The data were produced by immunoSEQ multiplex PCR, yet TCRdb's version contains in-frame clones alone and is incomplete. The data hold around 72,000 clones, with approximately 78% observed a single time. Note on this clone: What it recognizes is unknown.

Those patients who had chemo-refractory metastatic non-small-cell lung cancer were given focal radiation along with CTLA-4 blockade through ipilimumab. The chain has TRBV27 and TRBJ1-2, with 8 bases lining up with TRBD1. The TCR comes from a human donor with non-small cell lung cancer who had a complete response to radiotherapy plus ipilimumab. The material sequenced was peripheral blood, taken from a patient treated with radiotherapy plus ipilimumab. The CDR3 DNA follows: TGTGCCAGCAGTTTCCCCACAGGGGGAGGCTACACCTTC. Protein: CASSFPTGGGYTF.